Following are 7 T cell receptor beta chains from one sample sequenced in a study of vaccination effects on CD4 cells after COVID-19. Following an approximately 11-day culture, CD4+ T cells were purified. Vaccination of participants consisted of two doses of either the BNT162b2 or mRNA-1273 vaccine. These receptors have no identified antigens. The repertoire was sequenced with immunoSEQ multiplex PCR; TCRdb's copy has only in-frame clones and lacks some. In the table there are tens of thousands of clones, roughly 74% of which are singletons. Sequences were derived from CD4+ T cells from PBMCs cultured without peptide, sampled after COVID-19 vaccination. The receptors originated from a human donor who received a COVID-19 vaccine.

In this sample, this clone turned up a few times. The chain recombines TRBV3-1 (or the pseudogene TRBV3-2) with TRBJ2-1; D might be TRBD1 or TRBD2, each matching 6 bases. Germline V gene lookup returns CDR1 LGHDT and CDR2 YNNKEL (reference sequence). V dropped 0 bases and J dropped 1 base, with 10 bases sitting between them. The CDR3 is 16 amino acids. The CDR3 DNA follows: TGTGCCAGCAGCCAAGATACAGGGACTTCCTACAATGAGCAGTTCTTC. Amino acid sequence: CASSQDTGTSYNEQFF.

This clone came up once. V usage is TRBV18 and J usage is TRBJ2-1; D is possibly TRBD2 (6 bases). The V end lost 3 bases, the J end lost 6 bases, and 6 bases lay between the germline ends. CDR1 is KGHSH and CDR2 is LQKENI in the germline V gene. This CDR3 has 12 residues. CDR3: CASSPGGNEQFF. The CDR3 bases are TGTGCCAGCTCACCCGGGGGCAATGAGCAGTTCTTC.

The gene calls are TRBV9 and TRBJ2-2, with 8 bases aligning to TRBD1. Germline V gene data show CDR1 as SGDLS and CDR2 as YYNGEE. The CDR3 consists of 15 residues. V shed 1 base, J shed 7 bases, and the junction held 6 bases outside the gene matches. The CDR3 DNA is TGTGCCAGCAGCGTAAGGACAGGGAGGAGCGGGGAGCTGTTTTTT. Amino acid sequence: CASSVRTGRSGELFF. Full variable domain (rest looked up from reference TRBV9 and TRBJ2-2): DSGVTQTPKHLITATGQRVTLRCSPRSGDLSVYWYQQSLDQGLQFLIQYYNGEERAKGNILERFSAQQFPDLHSELNLSSLELGDSALYFCASSVRTGRSGELFFGEGSRLTVL.

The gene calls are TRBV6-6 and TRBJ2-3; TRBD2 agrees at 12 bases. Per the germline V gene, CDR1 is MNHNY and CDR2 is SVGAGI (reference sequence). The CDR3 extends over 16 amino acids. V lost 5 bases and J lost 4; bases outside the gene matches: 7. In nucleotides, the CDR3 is TGTGCCAGCAGTCCCGGGACTAGCGGGTGGTCAGATACGCAGTATTTT. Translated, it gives CASSPGTSGWSDTQYF.

CDR3 region: CASSHGQGATDTQYF. The DNA for the CDR3 is TGCGCCAGCAGCCATGGGCAGGGGGCCACAGATACGCAGTATTTT. The gene calls are TRBV5-1 and TRBJ2-3, with 8 bases matching TRBD1. This CDR3 is built from 15 residues. V was clipped by 4 bases and J by 2 bases; unmatched bases: 6. Germline CDR1 reads SGHRS; CDR2 reads YFSETQ.

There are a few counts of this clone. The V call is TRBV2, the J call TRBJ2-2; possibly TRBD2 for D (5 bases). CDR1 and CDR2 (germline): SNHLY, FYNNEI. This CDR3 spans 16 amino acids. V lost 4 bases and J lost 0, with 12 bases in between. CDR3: CASSGGSGANTGELFF. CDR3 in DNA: TGTGCCAGCAGTGGAGGAAGCGGAGCGAACACCGGGGAGCTGTTTTTT.

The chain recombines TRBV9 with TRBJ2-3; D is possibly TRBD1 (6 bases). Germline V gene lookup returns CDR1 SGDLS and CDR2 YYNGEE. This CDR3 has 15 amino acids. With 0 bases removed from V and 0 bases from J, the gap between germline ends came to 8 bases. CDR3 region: CASSVVGASTDTQYF. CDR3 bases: TGTGCCAGCAGCGTAGTGGGGGCTAGCACAGATACGCAGTATTTT.